This T cell receptor (beta chain) was captured in a study of cytomegalovirus exposure and HLA in healthy donors (dated 2017 in TCRdb). Background for the entire study: In an earlier analysis of around 540 of the donors, around 300 Gb of sequence data and just under 120 million unique TCR beta sequences from about 180 million T cells were reported. An early release covering roughly 640 HLA-typed donors comprised about 320 gigabases of sequencing data and 65 million to 100 million unique TCR sequences. Of the roughly 400 genotyped donors, about 80% fell in the genetic ancestry cluster associated with self-reported Caucasian donors. The study aimed to test whether cataloging public T cell receptors could reveal signatures of past pathogen exposure. The study profiled the T cell repertoires of 500 to 800 subjects by immunosequencing and related them to cytomegalovirus serostatus. In addition to the first cohort of 666 subjects, a separate validation cohort of 120 different subjects was used. To predict cytomegalovirus infection status, the study brought together high-throughput TCR immunosequencing, statistical association of individual TCRs with disease status, and machine learning. A later analysis re-examined previously published TCR beta repertoires from just over 650 donors and added high-resolution HLA genotyping to investigate patterns of TCR occurrence. Rather than drawing on any new phenotypic data, the later analysis identified candidate immune exposures from TCR beta sequences and the way those sequences occurred across donors. An earlier analysis of 450 to 750 of the donors used high-throughput TCR beta sequencing to judge whether each TCR beta V gene segment behaved as functional or pseudogenic. Donor age, sex, ethnicity and CMV serostatus were compiled alongside the repertoire data. Genome-wide SNP genotypes for about 60% of the roughly 700 donors were used in a later genetic analysis, which treated that subset as a discovery cohort. All discovery cohort repertoires had been generated using a single sequencing platform. Class I and class II HLA loci were covered by the typing at four-digit resolution. Typing coverage varied by locus: roughly 620-630 donors for A, B, C, DRB1 and DQB1; some 520 for DQA1; approximately 570 for DPA1; approximately 470 for DPB1. Roughly five DR-DQ haplotypes were treated as single units for association and clustering because of strong linkage in the cohort. On average, 235,054 unique TCR beta nucleotide sequences were sequenced per donor among 398 genotyped donors of the cohort, with 15% to 20% of those sequences being non-productive. General study outcomes and caveats: The study listed 164 TCR beta chains as associated with cytomegalovirus. Strong co-occurrence of HLA alleles, especially DR and DQ, made assigning TCR associations to individual alleles difficult. A later analysis reported that several top co-occurrence clusters appeared linked to parvovirus B19, influenza, CMV and Epstein-Barr virus. Because counts were too low, more than 15 rarely observed V segments, including chromosome 9 orphons, were excluded from the earlier analysis of 500 to 700 of the donors. A later analysis associated about 18,000 TCR beta sequences with specific HLA alleles at a false discovery rate of 0.05. A further reported finding was that TCR beta sequences accurately predicted the HLA-A and HLA-B alleles for most subjects in the first cohort. Only TCR beta chains were sequenced in this cohort, and the absence of alpha or paired-chain data limited detectable features. The 87-base-pair reads could not distinguish some IMGT-functional V segments, including TRBV6-2 and TRBV6-3, so those segments were excluded. Immune exposure information for the cohort was limited to CMV serostatus. According to a later analysis, most CMV-associated TCR beta chains appeared to be HLA-restricted, and the HLA associations seemed to be driven largely by CMV exposure. In vitro tests confirmed that a few of the cytomegalovirus-associated TCR beta chains recognize cytomegalovirus antigens. The classifier was reported to diagnose cytomegalovirus status with high specificity and sensitivity in both the original and validation cohorts. According to a later analysis, TCR association rates differed among HLA loci, with DRB1 alleles showing the most associated TCRs and HLA-C alleles showing the fewest. A group of highly shared sequence variants was considered likely to be a technical artifact of the sequencing pipeline. Broadly in line with IMGT annotations, most TCR beta V segments showed up in productive rearrangements about 87% or about 30% of the time in an earlier analysis of 587 of the donors. According to the authors, the approach could potentially be generalized to other disease states and immunological phenotypes. The presence/absence analyses assumed that sequencing depth was roughly uniform across donors, and that assumption may not be true. V-gene and J-gene trimming of TCR beta chains was associated with a missense DCLRE1C variant in a later genetic analysis, and the association was replicated in an independent cohort. Compared with the 666-donor mean, donors in an Asian-associated ancestry cluster had fewer N-insertions in productive TCRs, according to a later genetic analysis. Linkage disequilibrium might explain the correlated functional status among segregating V segments, but an unknown experimental factor could not be excluded. While some public TCRs were present in many individuals, most TCR sequences turned up only very rarely across donors. In a later analysis, HLA-associated TCR beta chains were found to be more clonally expanded and to have lower generation probabilities than equally common non-associated chains. Because HLA typing was unavailable for some donors at each locus, only the typed subset was used in association tests.

For this clone: The target of this receptor is not known. No clone much larger than this one lies a single base away; base qualities are absent.

From the cysteine up to the phenylalanine, the CDR3 has a length of 15 residues. Only the CDR3 DNA is retained, 45 bases long and in frame from the first base. The germline V end is reduced by 3 bases and the J end by 8 bases; junction bases left unmatched: 9. CDR1 and CDR2 were assigned from the germline V gene as SGHDT and YYEEEE. To prepare the library, the immunoSEQ multiplex PCR assay was applied. A mixture of 60 forward primers for TCR Vbeta segments and 13 reverse primers for TCR Jbeta segments was used in the multiplex PCR. The CDR3 region of rearranged TCR beta genes was amplified from genomic DNA by a multiplex PCR assay. The Illumina HiSeq System was used to sequence the amplified TCR beta libraries as 87-base-pair reads. As for the original processing: In a later analysis, approximately 74 million unique TCR beta chains were counted across the 690 or so repertoires, and about 9.9 million of these chains were shared by at least two donors. Raw reads were error-corrected and collapsed into unique sequences with a nearest-neighbor algorithm that merged closely related sequences to remove PCR and sequencing errors. V, D and J gene segments were assigned by aligning CDR3 sequences to IMGT reference sequences. For a sequence to be retained, a match of at least six nucleotides to both a V gene segment and a J gene segment was required. Rearrangements were classified as productive when the CDR3 lacked stop codons and remained in frame with V and J, and all other rearrangements were classified as non-productive. Following IMGT convention, CDR3 was defined as the stretch from the second conserved V-encoded cysteine to the conserved J-encoded phenylalanine. Sequences without an unambiguous match to a single V gene segment were excluded from the earlier analysis of several hundred of the donors. An earlier analysis of fewer than 750 of the donors called V segments functional above 56.7% productive rearrangements and segregating when the between-donor standard deviation exceeded 5%. A statistical classification framework was built to diagnose cytomegalovirus status from the catalog of TCR beta chain sequences. In a later analysis, TCR nucleotide sequences were compared against IMGT/GENE-DB human TR gene sequences so that V and J genes could be assigned. A later analysis assigned CDR3 sequences and most-parsimonious VDJ recombination scenarios with the TCRdist pipeline. A later analysis defined each TCR beta chain by its CDR3 amino acid sequence plus V-gene family, and excluded reads lacking a unique V-gene family. To address suspected cross-contamination and a sequencing artifact, a later analysis removed roughly 640 highly shared, low-generation-probability nucleotide sequences. In a later analysis, a clonal expansion index was calculated for each public chain from normalized within-repertoire ranks of inferred template counts. Generation probabilities in a later analysis came from a VDJ recombination model fitted to out-of-frame rearrangements, and those results were checked against IGoR. Hypergeometric tests were used in a later analysis to score TCR-TCR, TCR-HLA and TCR-CMV co-occurrence, with a repertoire-size bias correction applied to the TCR pairs. To estimate false discovery rates, a later analysis permuted the HLA or CMV assignments 20 times. In a later analysis, co-occurring TCRs were grouped using DBSCAN, and TCRdist sequence similarity was added for clustering within HLA-allele-positive subsets. Repertoires with fewer than 30,000 or more than 120,000 public chains were left out of co-occurrence clustering, as were a handful of repertoires with anomalous nucleotide sharing. TCRdb mirrors the immuneACCESS table, restricted to in-frame sequences. Some clones are absent from its copies; in checked studies, under half trace to an unresolved V gene, and the reason for the others is unknown. Clone size and V and J calls were adopted from that table, with D and trimming inferred from the DNA. The sample table lists 90,000 to 110,000 clones, roughly 79% of them with a count of one. The top ten constitute roughly 5.7% of the sample.

The cohort consisted of more than 650 healthy bone marrow donors. At the time of sampling, every cohort member was nominally healthy, though immune exposures that went unrecorded were likely present. The donor was CMV seronegative and belonged to the group of around 400 seronegative cohort members. A peripheral blood sample was provided by each donor, and peripheral blood mononuclear cells were used for TCR beta sequencing. The Qiagen DNeasy Blood Extraction Kit was used to extract genomic DNA from the blood cell samples. The clonotype originates from a male donor in good health and CMV-seronegative. The sample taken for sequencing was PBMCs. The rearranged chain carries TRBV5-6 and TRBJ1-4; TRBD1 aligns with 8 central bases. The sequence in DNA is TGTGCCAGCAGCTCCGGGCAGGGGGCGGGAGAAAAACTGTTTTTT. Translated, it gives CASSSGQGAGEKLFF.